The 25 T cell receptor beta chains reported below all come from one sample, sequenced in a study of blood T cell repertoires in COVID-19. Measured with immunoSEQ multiplex PCR; TCRdb has only the in-frame clones, and not every one. The table shows some 52,000 clones, with roughly 90% occurring only once. The specimen was peripheral blood. Receptors originate from a human donor with active COVID-19. The donor label of this sample is uncertain.

The chain joins TRBV6-2 or TRBV6-3 to TRBJ2-5, with D perhaps TRBD2 (6 bases). The germline V gene has CDR1 MNHEY and CDR2 SVGEGT. The CDR3 spans 14 residues. The germline V and J ends were trimmed by 0 bases and 8 bases, with 13 bases remaining between them. The DNA for the CDR3 is TGTGCCAGCAGTTACTCCCAGCAGCGGGTCACCCAGTACTTC. Amino acids: CASSYSQQRVTQYF.

This clone appeared a single time. The gene calls are TRBV12-3 or TRBV12-4 and TRBJ2-7; D remains unclear. Trimming stripped 3 bases from V and 6 bases from J, with 12 bases between. The CDR3 is made up of 13 amino acids. As DNA, the CDR3 is TGTGCCAGCAGTTTTTCGCCGCGGCGCGAGCAGTACTTC. It is translated as CASSFSPRREQYF.

The rearrangement links TRBV7-2 to TRBJ1-4, with no clear D. V lost 0 bases and J lost 5, with 10 bases in between. This CDR3 has 15 amino acids. Germline-derived CDR1 and CDR2 are SGHTA and FQGNSA. In nucleotides, the CDR3 is TGTGCCAGCAGCTTAGCGCGGCAGCCCAATGAAAAACTGTTTTTT. It codes for CASSLARQPNEKLFF.

The rearrangement uses TRBV19 and TRBJ2-3, with 10 bases matching TRBD1. J lost 5 bases, V lost 9 bases, and 5 bases had no gene match. The CDR3 runs 13 residues. Looked up from germline, CDR1 is LNHDA and CDR2 is SQIVND (reference sequence). The CDR3 region has the DNA TGTGCCAGCGACAGGGGGCTTGGAGATACGCAGTATTTT. Translated, it gives CASDRGLGDTQYF.

V gene TRBV5-8 combines with J gene TRBJ2-7; TRBD1 matches 8 bases. Trimming took 0 bases from V and 6 from J; bases not matched to a gene: 5. Germline loops: CDR1 SGHTS, CDR2 YDEGEE. The CDR3 is made up of 14 amino acids. The CDR3, as DNA: TGTGCCAGCAGCTTGGGCAGGGGGCGTGCCGAGCAGTACTTC. Protein: CASSLGRGRAEQYF.

The chain couples TRBV28 to TRBJ2-1, with D unresolved. Germline-derived CDR1 and CDR2 are MDHEN and SYDVKM. The CDR3 spans 16 residues. Trimming left V 2 bases short and J 0 bases short, with 11 bases between. The CDR3 region is CASSLNPPGSYNEQFF. The DNA of the CDR3 is TGTGCCAGCAGTTTAAACCCTCCCGGCTCCTACAATGAGCAGTTCTTC.

The V gene is TRBV6-5, the J gene TRBJ1-1; the D gene is possibly TRBD1 (6 bases). V was trimmed by 4 bases and J by 0 bases, leaving 12 bases between them. Germline V gives CDR1 MNHEY, CDR2 SVGAGI. The CDR3 extends over 15 amino acids. CDR3 region: CASSLRAGVNTEAFF. In DNA, the CDR3 is TGTGCCAGCAGTTTGAGGGCAGGGGTGAACACTGAAGCTTTCTTT.

The V call is TRBV29-1, the J call TRBJ1-4, with a tentative D call TRBD1 (5 bases). Between the trimmed V and J ends, which lost 2 bases and 0 bases, there was a span of 13 bases. CDR1 SQVTM and CDR2 ANQGSEA come from the germline V gene. The CDR3 covers 16 residues. The CDR3 DNA reads as TGCAGCGTTGAACTTGGGCAGGGTGCAACTAATGAAAAACTGTTTTTT. Translated, it gives CSVELGQGATNEKLFF. The whole variable domain, remainder taken from reference TRBV29-1 and TRBJ1-4, is SAVISQKPSRDICQRGTSLTIQCQVDSQVTMMFWYRQQPGQSLTLIATANQGSEATYESGFVIDKFPISRPNLTFSTLTVSNMSPEDSSIYLCSVELGQGATNEKLFFGSGTQLSVL.

The rearrangement links TRBV27 to TRBJ1-1, with D perhaps TRBD1 (5 bases). V was trimmed by 6 bases and J by 4 bases, leaving 18 bases between them. The CDR3 is 15 amino acids. The V gene's germline CDR1 is MNHEY and CDR2 SMNVEV (reference sequence). CDR3 nucleotide sequence: TGTGCCAGCAGCCATCGGGGGGGTTGGACCACTGAAGCTTTCTTT. This translates into CASSHRGGWTTEAFF.

The CDR3 loop reads CASSFRGSAGPNTGELFF. For the CDR3, the DNA is TGTGCCAGCAGCTTCCGGGGGTCGGCGGGGCCGAACACCGGGGAGCTGTTTTTT. The chain uses TRBV7-3 and TRBJ2-2; the D gene is possibly TRBD2 (6 bases). The CDR3 length is 18 residues. Germline loops: CDR1 SGHTA, CDR2 FQGTGA. Trimming removed 3 bases at V and 0 bases at J, with 17 bases between.

The chain combines TRBV4-3 with TRBJ2-7, with 8 bases identical to TRBD2. V shed 8 bases, J shed 5 bases, and the junction held 11 bases outside the gene matches. CDR1 is LGHNA, CDR2 YSLEER, per germline. The CDR3 extends over 14 amino acids. CDR3 bases: TGCGCCAGCGCACCGGGGGGGGCGGGCCACGAGCAGTACTTC. This codes for CASAPGGAGHEQYF.

In this sample, this clone turned up a few times. Written as DNA, the CDR3 is TGTGCCAGCGGCCCGGGGACTAGCCTCCACGAGCAGTACTTC. Translated: CASGPGTSLHEQYF. The chain recombines TRBV7-3 with TRBJ2-7, with TRBD2 identical over 9 bases. CDR3 length: 14 amino acids. After removal of 8 bases from V and 5 bases from J, the junction contained 10 bases not matched to a gene. The germline V gene has CDR1 SGHTA and CDR2 FQGTGA. Combining the CDR3 with reference TRBV7-3 and TRBJ2-7 gives the whole variable domain GAGVSQTPSNKVTEKGKYVELRCDPISGHTALYWYRQSLGQGPEFLIYFQGTGAADDSGLPNDRFFAVRPEGSVSTLKIQRTERGDSAVYLCASGPGTSLHEQYFGPGTRLTVT.

The chain links TRBV19 to TRBJ1-3; D gene uncertain. The germline gives CDR1 LNHDA, CDR2 SQIVND (reference sequence). The CDR3 covers 15 residues. The V end lost 5 bases, the J end lost 2 bases, and 13 bases lay between the germline ends. The CDR3 loop is CASSGKRSTGNTIYF. The CDR3 DNA reads TGTGCCAGTAGTGGCAAGAGGAGTACTGGAAACACCATATATTTT.

This clone was picked up one time. The chain recombines TRBV4-3 with TRBJ1-3; D ambiguous. With 0 bases removed from V and 8 bases from J, the gap between germline ends came to 14 bases. This CDR3 is built from 15 residues. Germline CDR1 reads LGHNA; CDR2 reads YSLEER. The CDR3 DNA follows: TGCGCCAGCAGCCAAGAGGGCATACCTTTCGACACCATATATTTT. This gives the protein CASSQEGIPFDTIYF.

Notes on this clone: The sample contains more than one DNA sequence encoding this CDR3. The chain uses TRBV6-2 or TRBV6-3 and TRBJ1-1, with D uncertain. The CDR3 runs 12 residues. The germline gives CDR1 MNHEY, CDR2 SVGEGT. Trimming removed 4 bases from V and 0 bases from J, with 3 bases in between. CDR3: CASSSVNTEAFF. CDR3 sequence (DNA): TGTGCCAGCAGTTCCGTGAACACTGAAGCTTTCTTT.

V is TRBV6-5 and J is TRBJ1-1, with 8 bases that match TRBD1. The CDR3 loop spans 15 amino acids. CDR1 is MNHEY and CDR2 is SVGAGI in the germline V gene. The V segment lost 5 bases and the J segment 4 bases; nucleotides outside the gene matches: 9. CDR3: CASSLGQGWVTEAFF. In DNA form, the CDR3 reads TGTGCCAGCAGTCTCGGACAGGGTTGGGTCACTGAAGCTTTCTTT.

The chain couples TRBV6-5 to TRBJ2-7; no definite D call. Germline V gene sequence: CDR1 MNHEY, CDR2 SVGAGI. V gave up 2 bases and J gave up 3 bases, with 5 bases separating them. The CDR3 consists of 12 residues. CDR3 bases: TGTGCCAGCAGTTACAACGGCTACGAGCAGTACTTC. Its protein product is CASSYNGYEQYF.

This sequence joins TRBV7-8 and TRBJ1-3; D might be TRBD1 (5 bases). The V gene lost 4 bases and the J gene lost 0 bases, with 7 bases spanning the gap. Germline values: CDR1 SGHVS, CDR2 FQNEAQ. This CDR3 spans 14 amino acids. The CDR3 loop reads CASSWRGSGNTIYF. CDR3 bases: TGTGCCAGCAGCTGGAGGGGCTCTGGAAACACCATATATTTT.

This clone has a single count. The chain is built from TRBV3-1 (or the pseudogene TRBV3-2) and TRBJ2-7; the match to TRBD1 covers 12 bases. The CDR3 totals 16 residues. Germline assignment: CDR1 LGHDT and CDR2 YNNKEL (reference sequence). With V trimmed by 1 base and J by 2 bases, 3 bases remained unmatched. The CDR3 coding sequence is TGTGCCAGCAGCCAAGCGGGACAGGGGGCCACCTACGAGCAGTACTTC. Protein product: CASSQAGQGATYEQYF.

The CDR3 DNA reads TGTGCCAGCAGCTTACTACTAACCACAGGGGCAAGAGGCTACACCTTC. This encodes CASSLLLTTGARGYTF. The V gene is TRBV5-4, the J gene TRBJ1-2; TRBD1 matches 7 bases. This CDR3 has 16 residues. The V segment lost 2 bases and the J segment 8 bases; nucleotides outside the gene matches: 15. From germline, CDR1 is SGHNT and CDR2 YYREEE (reference sequence).

The V gene is TRBV7-2, the J gene TRBJ2-7; weak D call: TRBD1 (6 bases). V dropped 1 base and J dropped 4 bases, with 14 bases sitting between them. The CDR3 is 15 residues long. Germline V CDR1 and CDR2: SGHTA, FQGNSA. For the CDR3, the DNA is TGTGCCAGCAGCTTAGTTACGGACAGTAGGTACGAGCAGTACTTC. This gives the protein CASSLVTDSRYEQYF.

The gene calls are TRBV7-2 and TRBJ1-1; 7 bases map to TRBD1. Losses at the gene ends were 4 bases for V and 0 bases for J; bases not matched to a gene: 2. CDR1 SGHTA and CDR2 FQGNSA come from the germline V gene. This CDR3 comprises 14 residues. CDR3 region: CASSSTGMNTEAFF. The CDR3 nucleotides are TGTGCCAGCAGCTCGACAGGGATGAACACTGAAGCTTTCTTT.

This clone has just a few counts. This chain links TRBV9 with TRBJ2-3; TRBD1 agrees at 9 bases. Germline assignment: CDR1 SGDLS and CDR2 YYNGEE. The CDR3 length is 15 residues. Germline trimming cut 3 bases from V and 3 bases from J; bases unmatched to any gene: 5. CDR3 sequence reads: CASSALQGATDTQYF. DNA for the CDR3: TGTGCCAGCAGCGCCCTACAGGGGGCAACAGATACGCAGTATTTT.

The chain employs TRBV6-5 and TRBJ1-5; D gene ambiguous. The CDR3 spans 13 residues. In germline, CDR1 is MNHEY, CDR2 SVGAGI. Trimming pared 7 bases from V and 4 bases from J, leaving 11 bases between. DNA of the CDR3: TGTGCCAGCACCCCAGGTGGGAATCAGCCCCAGCATTTT. As protein: CASTPGGNQPQHF.

J is TRBJ1-1 and V is TRBV6-1; D ambiguous. The CDR3 runs 13 residues. Germline V CDR1 and CDR2: MNHNS, SASEGT. Trimming cost V 2 bases and J 1 base, with 5 bases left between them. The CDR3 nucleotides are TGTGCCAGCAGTGAATTGAGGAACACTGAAGCTTTCTTT. It encodes CASSELRNTEAFF.